Reported below is one T cell receptor beta chain. This record comes from a study of blood T cell repertoires in COVID-19. Overall study: COVID-19 samples from acute and convalescent phases originated in the United States, Italy and Spain.

The CDR3 covers 16 residues. Unmatched junction bases numbered 9, after V lost 0 bases and J lost 4 bases. The germline CDR1 and CDR2 sequences are SGHRS and YFSETQ. The authors' processing: Nucleated cell number was recorded as an estimate derived from reference gene primer amplification. Using immunoSEQ multiplex PCR, the repertoire was profiled, and TCRdb retains in-frame clones only, with some absent. V, J and clone size are those of that table, while D and trimming were read from the DNA. Counted here are about 120,000 clones, roughly nine tenths occurring once; the ten biggest clones make up around 30%.

The sequencing input was peripheral blood. This chain connects TRBV5-1 to TRBJ2-7; 8 bases line up with TRBD2. The TCR originated in a man aged 70 or older with active or convalescent COVID-19. The CDR3 bases are TGCGCCAGCAGCTTGGGTTTAGCGGGATGGAAATACGAGCAGTACTTC. This encodes CASSLGLAGWKYEQYF.